The 21 T cell receptor beta chains below were found in one sample sequenced in a study of T-cell reconstitution after alpha-beta-depleted transplantation in children. Unique molecular identifiers tagged the TCRbeta library. TCRdb reanalysed the PCR reads using MiXCR and keeps one entry per CDR3 protein. This table has approximately 490,000 distinct CDR3 sequences, about an eighth appearing once. The input for sequencing was PBMCs from the stem cell graft donor, taken from the stem cell graft. The origin of the receptors is a human donor who donated a stem cell graft to a child with combined immunodeficiency.

The chain has TRBV20-1 and TRBJ2-7; D is unclear. CDR3 size: 14 residues. Germline CDR1 is DFQATT and CDR2 is SNEGSKA (reference sequence). With 1 base removed from V and 3 bases from J, the gap between germline ends came to 13 bases. CDR3 DNA: TGCAGTGCTAGAGGAACAGACTTCGTCTACGAGCAGTACTTC. Translation gives CSARGTDFVYEQYF.

This chain uses TRBV11-3 with TRBJ2-5; tentative D call: TRBD2 (6 bases). The germline V and J ends were trimmed by 1 base and 4 bases, with 10 bases remaining between them. Per germline, CDR1 SGHNT and CDR2 YENEEA. This CDR3 spans 14 amino acids. The CDR3 coding sequence is TGTGCCAGCAGCTTAGGGAGGGGAGCAGAGACCCAGTACTTC. Translation: CASSLGRGAETQYF.

The V call is TRBV20-1, the J call TRBJ1-5; unclear D gene. Germline CDR1 DFQATT, CDR2 SNEGSKA (reference sequence). The CDR3 runs 13 residues. Trimming took off 6 bases at V and 1 base at J, with 10 bases between the two ends. CDR3 amino acids: CSAKGASNQPQHF. DNA for the CDR3: TGCAGTGCCAAAGGTGCGAGCAATCAGCCCCAGCATTTT.

The genes are TRBV20-1 and TRBJ2-2; TRBD2 might be the D (6 bases). This CDR3 has 12 amino acids. V lost 5 bases and J 6 bases, leaving 10 bases between the germline ends. Germline V gene sequence: CDR1 DFQATT, CDR2 SNEGSKA (reference sequence). The DNA of the CDR3 is TGCAGTGCTGACGGGAGACCCGGGGAGCTGTTTTTT. This gives the protein CSADGRPGELFF.

This clonotype was detected a few times. The J gene is TRBJ2-3, the V gene TRBV6-2 or TRBV6-3; D may be TRBD1 (7 bases). V gave up 2 bases and J gave up 2 bases, with 20 bases separating them. There are 18 residues in the CDR3. Germline V gene lookup returns CDR1 MNHEY and CDR2 SVGEGT. The CDR3 reads CASSYIYRRGPNTDTQYF. The CDR3, as DNA: TGTGCCAGCAGTTACATTTATCGGAGGGGGCCTAACACAGATACGCAGTATTTT.

The rearrangement uses TRBV12-3 or TRBV12-4 and TRBJ2-3; 12 nucleotides line up with TRBD2. The CDR3 is made up of 15 amino acids. V dropped 4 bases and J dropped 4; count of bases not matched to a gene: 3. This chain's CDR3 is CASSSTSGRSDTQYF. The CDR3 coding sequence is TGTGCCAGCAGTTCGACTAGCGGGAGATCAGATACGCAGTATTTT.

This chain links TRBV9 with TRBJ2-1; 7 nucleotides line up with TRBD1. The CDR3 has 15 residues. J lost 10 bases, V lost 0 bases, and 10 bases had no gene match. CDR1 is SGDLS, CDR2 YYNGEE, per germline. As DNA, the CDR3 is TGTGCCAGCAGCGTAGAAGGGGGCCGGCCACGAGAGCAGTTCTTC. Its translation is CASSVEGGRPREQFF.

In this sample, this clonotype turned up a few times. The chain carries TRBV7-2 and TRBJ2-5; the D is unclear. CDR1 is SGHTA and CDR2 is FQGNSA in the germline V gene. Trimming left V 5 bases short and J 5 bases short, with 12 bases between. CDR3 length: 13 residues. The CDR3: CASSAQYVETQYF. The CDR3 DNA sequence: TGTGCCAGCAGCGCGCAGTACGTGGAGACCCAGTACTTC.

The chain links TRBV4-1 to TRBJ1-5; no reliable D call. The germline V gene has CDR1 MGHRA and CDR2 YSYEKL. The CDR3 consists of 14 residues. V was shortened by 0 bases and J by 6 bases, with 9 bases between the two germline ends. The CDR3 reads CASSQDQVVQPQHF. Written as DNA, the CDR3 is TGCGCCAGCAGCCAAGATCAAGTGGTTCAGCCCCAGCATTTT.

This clonotype was recorded a few times. The DNA of the CDR3 is TGTGCCAGCAGTCAGTCAGGGGGGGGCTACACCTTC. Encoded protein: CASSQSGGGYTF. The rearrangement joins TRBV6-5 to TRBJ1-2; 7 positions agree with TRBD1. The CDR3 is made up of 12 amino acids. Germline CDR1 is MNHEY and CDR2 is SVGAGI. V lost 5 bases and J lost 8; bases outside the gene matches: 5.

Here the CDR3 DNA reads TGTGCCAGCAGTCCGAACCAGTACGAGCAGTACTTC. It yields the protein CASSPNQYEQYF. J is TRBJ2-7 and V is TRBV12-3 or TRBV12-4; D not certain. CDR3 length equals 12 residues. Trimming left V 5 bases short and J 4 bases short, with 9 bases between.

The chain recombines TRBV29-1 with TRBJ2-3; D possibly matches TRBD1 or TRBD2 (5 bases each). The CDR3 runs 15 residues. Trimming left V 0 bases short and J 5 bases short, with 15 bases between. CDR1 SQVTM and CDR2 ANQGSEA come from the germline V gene. DNA for the CDR3: TGCAGCGTTGAAGATCGCGAGAGGGGCCTAGATACGCAGTATTTT. Protein sequence: CSVEDRERGLDTQYF.

This clonotype came up many times. The V gene is TRBV12-3 or TRBV12-4, the J gene TRBJ2-7; 8 bases line up with TRBD1. This CDR3 is built from 16 residues. V was clipped by 2 bases and J by 0 bases; unmatched bases: 6. The CDR3 DNA reads as TGTGCCAGCAGTTTAAAACAGGGGGTGAGCTCCTACGAGCAGTACTTC. Its protein is CASSLKQGVSSYEQYF.

V gene TRBV20-1 combines with J gene TRBJ2-5; D gene uncertain. Trimming took 5 bases from V and 0 from J, leaving 10 bases between them. Germline CDR1 is DFQATT and CDR2 is SNEGSKA (reference sequence). The CDR3 covers 13 residues. CDR3 loop: CSAPRVDQETQYF. CDR3 DNA sequence: TGCAGTGCTCCTCGGGTGGACCAAGAGACCCAGTACTTC.

This clonotype was picked up a small number of times. The rearrangement joins TRBV27 to TRBJ2-5; perhaps TRBD2 as D (6 bases). The length of the CDR3 is 15 residues. Germline-derived CDR1 and CDR2 are MNHEY and SMNVEV (reference sequence). Deletions cut 0 bases from V and 7 bases from J, with 15 bases between. CDR3 protein: CASSLSIPGVGTQYF. The CDR3 nucleotides are TGTGCCAGCAGTTTATCGATTCCGGGGGTTGGGACCCAGTACTTC.

This clonotype was counted between two and nine times. The chain couples TRBV7-6 to TRBJ2-1; 11 positions agree with TRBD1. The CDR3 is 17 amino acids. Germline CDR1 reads SGHVS; CDR2 reads FNYEAQ. With V trimmed by 5 bases and J by 4 bases, 10 bases remained unmatched. The CDR3 sequence: CASSPWPRDRGYNEQFF. DNA for the CDR3: TGTGCCAGCAGCCCATGGCCCCGGGACAGGGGGTACAATGAGCAGTTCTTC.

V gene TRBV7-2 combines with J gene TRBJ2-3; D is ambiguous. The CDR3 has 14 residues. Looked up from germline, CDR1 is SGHTA and CDR2 is FQGNSA. Trimming took 4 bases from V and 4 from J, leaving 12 bases between them. The CDR3 is CASSSIPLADTQYF. The CDR3 DNA reads as TGTGCCAGCAGCTCCATCCCTTTGGCAGATACGCAGTATTTT.

This clonotype was counted only a few times. The chain links TRBV7-3 to TRBJ2-1; TRBD1 matches 9 bases. Looked up from germline, CDR1 is SGHTA and CDR2 is FQGTGA. This CDR3 is 15 amino acids long. Germline trimming cut 2 bases from V and 4 bases from J; bases unmatched to any gene: 3. The CDR3 nucleotides read TGTGCCAGCAGCTTATTCGACAGGGGGTACAATGAGCAGTTCTTC. It codes for CASSLFDRGYNEQFF.

V usage is TRBV11-3 and J usage is TRBJ2-7, with D possibly matching TRBD1 (6 bases). V lost 1 base, J lost 2 bases, and 12 bases lay in between. CDR1 is SGHNT, CDR2 YENEEA, per germline. This CDR3 has 15 residues. CDR3 protein: CASSLVGGSAYEQYF. The CDR3 coding sequence is TGTGCCAGCAGCTTAGTTGGGGGCTCGGCCTACGAGCAGTACTTC.

V gene TRBV18 combines with J gene TRBJ2-5; TRBD1 might be the D (5 bases). The V gene lost 4 bases and the J gene lost 5 bases, with 11 bases spanning the gap. Germline V gene data show CDR1 as KGHSH and CDR2 as LQKENI. This CDR3 comprises 13 residues. DNA of the CDR3: TGTGCCAGCTCACAAGGACATCTGGAGACCCAGTACTTC. It yields the protein CASSQGHLETQYF. Supplemented by reference TRBV18 and TRBJ2-5, the full variable domain reads NAGVMQNPRHLVRRRGQEARLRCSPMKGHSHVYWYRQLPEEGLKFMVYLQKENIIDESGMPKERFSAEFPKEGPSILRIQQVVRGDSAAYFCASSQGHLETQYFGPGTRLLVL.

V gene TRBV7-9 combines with J gene TRBJ1-6, with 8 bases lining up with TRBD1. The V gene's germline CDR1 is SEHNR and CDR2 FQNEAQ (reference sequence). There are 15 residues in the CDR3. The V and J ends lost 5 bases and 9 bases, in that order; junction bases with no gene match: 9. The CDR3 DNA reads TGTGCCAGCAGCGCCTGGGACAGGCTAGGTTCACCCCTCCACTTT. It is translated as CASSAWDRLGSPLHF.